The text below deals with one T cell receptor (beta chain). Antigen: not known. Cultured CD4+ T cell DNA was sequenced using the Oncomine TCR Beta short-read assay. TCRdb ran MiXCR on the PCR reads and lists one entry per CDR3 protein. The top ten clones hold around 10% of a sample with approximately 15,000 distinct CDR3 sequences, around three fifths of them seen once. The record originates from a study of vaccination and CD4 T cells after COVID-19. Study in general: Four females and six males made up the convalescents, with two Hispanic.

CDR1 DFQATT and CDR2 SNEGSKA come from the germline V gene (reference sequence). The CDR3 contains 14 residues. V gave up 0 bases and J gave up 5 bases, with 12 bases separating them. Notes on the study in general: Investigators enrolled relatively few convalescent patients and included no early post-infection timepoints.

The treatment: roughly nine-day PBMC culture with coronavirus spike peptide pools or control peptides (ViraFEST assay). Sequencing used CD4+ T cells from blood, cultured in vitro. The chain combines TRBV20-1 with TRBJ2-3; a weak D match, TRBD2 (5 bases). The origin of this receptor is a human donor who had recovered from COVID-19. CDR3 coding DNA: TGCAGTGCTAGAGAGGCGGGTTGGGTAGATACGCAGTATTTT. Amino acid sequence: CSAREAGWVDTQYF.